The next 26 T cell receptor beta chains were all read from a single sample in a study of T cell responses to AZD1222 COVID-19 vaccine. TCRdb keeps only in-frame clones here, not all; method: immunoSEQ multiplex PCR. Among tens of thousands of clones listed, 83% were seen once. The input for sequencing was peripheral blood, taken on day 0 of AZD1222 vaccination. These receptors were obtained from an adult in good health.

This chain connects TRBV12-3 or TRBV12-4 to TRBJ2-7; D unclear. Between the trimmed V and J ends, which lost 6 bases and 1 base, there was a span of 4 bases. CDR3 length: 11 residues. The CDR3 loop is CASSKSYEQYF. Here the CDR3 DNA reads TGTGCCAGCAGCAAATCCTACGAGCAGTACTTC.

This clone occurred a few times. This chain connects TRBV7-3 to TRBJ2-1, with D possibly matching TRBD1 (5 bases). Trimming removed 2 bases at V and 7 bases at J, with 9 bases between. Germline assignment: CDR1 SGHTA and CDR2 FQGTGA. The CDR3 has 13 residues. CDR3 sequence: CASSLGAQNEQFF. The CDR3 DNA reads TGTGCCAGCAGCTTAGGGGCCCAAAATGAGCAGTTCTTC.

The chain recombines TRBV5-5 with TRBJ1-2; tentative D call: TRBD1 (6 bases). The V gene's germline CDR1 is SGHKS and CDR2 YYEKEE (reference sequence). V was pared by 0 bases and J by 0 bases, with 9 bases between. The CDR3 spans 15 residues. The CDR3 loop is CASSLDRAPNYGYTF. The CDR3, as DNA: TGTGCCAGCAGCTTGGACAGGGCCCCTAACTATGGCTACACCTTC. Filled out from reference TRBV5-5 and TRBJ1-2, the complete variable domain reads DAGVTQSPTHLIKTRGQQVTLRCSPISGHKSVSWYQQVLGQGPQFIFQYYEKEERGRGNFPDRFSARQFPNYSSELNVNALLLGDSALYLCASSLDRAPNYGYTFGSGTRLTVV.

This sequence joins TRBV12-3 or TRBV12-4 and TRBJ2-1; no firm D call. CDR3 size: 11 residues. The V end was cut by 5 bases, the J end by 10 bases, with 9 bases between. In DNA form, the CDR3 reads TGTGCCAGCAGTGCCGTAAGAGAGCAGTTCTTC. Amino acids: CASSAVREQFF.

Only one count was recorded for this clone. The J gene is TRBJ2-7, the V gene TRBV13, with TRBD2 as a possible D gene (7 bases). The CDR3 extends over 18 amino acids. Trimming removed 5 bases from V and 0 bases from J, with 23 bases in between. Germline CDR1 and CDR2: PRHDT and FYEKMQ (reference sequence). In nucleotides, the CDR3 is TGTGCCAGCAGCCCACCGGGGGCTAGCGGACCTGGCTCCTACGAGCAGTACTTC. Residues: CASSPPGASGPGSYEQYF.

The rearrangement links TRBV5-6 to TRBJ2-2; 11 bases line up with TRBD2. The junction had 5 bases not matched to a gene; V was cut back by 3 bases and J by 1 base. Looked up from germline, CDR1 is SGHDT and CDR2 is YYEEEE. The CDR3 consists of 17 residues. The CDR3 DNA reads TGTGCCAGCAGCTACCCGGGACTAGCGGTGAACACCGGGGAGCTGTTTTTT. Residues: CASSYPGLAVNTGELFF. The full variable domain, completed using reference TRBV5-6 and TRBJ2-2, is DAGVTQSPTHLIKTRGQQVTLRCSPKSGHDTVSWYQQALGQGPQFIFQYYEEEERQRGNFPDRFSGHQFPNYSSELNVNALLLGDSALYLCASSYPGLAVNTGELFFGEGSRLTVL.

The chain combines TRBV19 with TRBJ2-1; 16 bases match TRBD2. The CDR3 spans 17 residues. From germline, CDR1 is LNHDA and CDR2 SQIVND (reference sequence). V gave up 5 bases and J gave up 5 bases; unmatched junction bases: 6. The CDR3 loop reads CASSLGTSGGDNNEQFF. In DNA, the CDR3 is TGTGCCAGTAGTCTCGGGACTAGCGGGGGGGATAACAATGAGCAGTTCTTC.

The V gene is TRBV24-1, the J gene TRBJ1-5; D is unresolved. In germline, CDR1 is KGHDR, CDR2 SFDVKD. The CDR3 is 14 residues long. V was trimmed by 4 bases and J by 3 bases, leaving 9 bases between them. CDR3 sequence: CATSDPTYNQPQHF. The CDR3 coding sequence is TGTGCCACCAGTGACCCAACATACAATCAGCCCCAGCATTTT.

This chain joins TRBV7-9 and TRBJ2-1; TRBD1 matches 10 bases. There are 17 residues in the CDR3. Germline V CDR1 and CDR2: SEHNR, FQNEAQ (reference sequence). V dropped 4 bases and J dropped 6; count of bases not matched to a gene: 12. DNA for the CDR3: TGTGCCAGCAGCTCCTGGGGGACAGGGGAGGTGGTCAATGAGCAGTTCTTC. Amino acids: CASSSWGTGEVVNEQFF.

This chain's CDR3 is CASSQVVHVSGANVLTF. CDR3 DNA: TGTGCCAGCAGCCAAGTGGTTCACGTCTCTGGGGCCAACGTCCTGACTTTC. This rearrangement joins TRBV3-1 (or the pseudogene TRBV3-2) to TRBJ2-6; D call uncertain. CDR1 is LGHDT, CDR2 YNNKEL, per germline (reference sequence). This CDR3 is built from 17 residues. The V and J ends lost 1 base and 0 bases respectively, with 10 bases between them.

This chain uses TRBV5-1 with TRBJ2-5, with 7 bases that match TRBD1. With 4 bases clipped from V and 2 bases from J, the junction kept 17 bases outside the gene matches. Germline V CDR1 and CDR2: SGHRS, YFSETQ. The CDR3 consists of 18 residues. The CDR3 DNA follows: TGCGCCAGCAGCCCAACCCGAACCCACCGGGACAGTCAAGAGACCCAGTACTTC. Its translation is CASSPTRTHRDSQETQYF.

This chain links TRBV5-4 with TRBJ2-5; D is possibly TRBD1 or TRBD2 (5 bases each). Trimming cost V 4 bases and J 3 bases, with 13 bases left between them. The CDR3 extends over 14 amino acids. Germline CDR1 and CDR2: SGHNT and YYREEE (reference sequence). The CDR3 protein is CASSGGGAEETQYF. CDR3 nucleotides: TGTGCCAGCAGCGGTGGGGGAGCGGAAGAGACCCAGTACTTC.

The V and J genes are TRBV27 and TRBJ2-1, with D possibly TRBD2 on 5 matching bases. Germline V gene sequence: CDR1 MNHEY, CDR2 SMNVEV (reference sequence). Trimming cost V 1 base and J 0 bases, with 13 bases left between them. This CDR3 is built from 17 residues. CDR3 in amino acids: CASSLFLAASSYNEQFF. Here the CDR3 DNA reads TGTGCCAGCAGTTTATTTCTAGCAGCGAGCTCCTACAATGAGCAGTTCTTC.

The chain carries TRBV19 and TRBJ2-7, with D perhaps being TRBD1 or TRBD2 (5 bases each). CDR1 is LNHDA, CDR2 SQIVND, per germline (reference sequence). The CDR3 is 14 amino acids. V lost 3 bases and J lost 2, with 11 bases in between. The CDR3 reads CASSMRGPAYEQYF. The CDR3 DNA sequence: TGTGCCAGTAGTATGAGGGGCCCCGCCTACGAGCAGTACTTC.

This chain joins TRBV4-3 and TRBJ1-3; 8 positions agree with TRBD1. CDR1 and CDR2 (germline): LGHNA, YSLEER. V was pared by 0 bases and J by 8 bases, with 12 bases of the junction left unmatched. This CDR3 has 17 amino acids. CDR3 coding DNA: TGCGCCAGCAGCCAAGAGGACAGGGCCGAAAGAAGAGACACCATATATTTT. This encodes CASSQEDRAERRDTIYF.

This sequence joins TRBV11-2 and TRBJ2-7; maybe TRBD1 (5 bases). Looked up from germline, CDR1 is SGHAT and CDR2 is FQNNGV. CDR3 length: 13 residues. Trimming cost V 0 bases and J 5 bases, with 8 bases left between them. DNA of the CDR3: TGTGCCAGCAGCTTAGAATTGACAGACGAGCAGTACTTC. Translation: CASSLELTDEQYF.

The chain has TRBV7-9 and TRBJ1-3; the D is unclear. V was pared by 0 bases and J by 0 bases, with 6 bases between. The germline V gene encodes CDR1 SEHNR and CDR2 FQNEAQ (reference sequence). This CDR3 has 15 residues. The CDR3: CASSLAVRSGNTIYF. In DNA, the CDR3 is TGTGCCAGCAGCTTAGCGGTACGCTCTGGAAACACCATATATTTT.

The rearrangement uses TRBV6-4 and TRBJ2-2; 13 positions agree with TRBD2. The V segment lost 9 bases and the J segment 6 bases; nucleotides outside the gene matches: 7. The CDR3 spans 15 residues. CDR1 is MRHNA and CDR2 is SNTAGT in the germline V gene. CDR3 bases: TGTGCCAGAGGGACTAGCGGGGCGCCCCCCGGGGAGCTGTTTTTT. The encoded protein is CARGTSGAPPGELFF.

V usage is TRBV2 and J usage is TRBJ2-7; 11 bases are shared with TRBD2. In germline, CDR1 is SNHLY, CDR2 FYNNEI. The junction had 6 bases not matched to a gene; V was cut back by 3 bases and J by 5 bases. The length of the CDR3 is 15 residues. The chain's CDR3 is CASSDGGTSGHEQYF. The CDR3 DNA sequence: TGTGCCAGCAGTGATGGGGGGACTAGCGGCCACGAGCAGTACTTC.

This chain connects TRBV30 to TRBJ2-7, with 11 bases identical to TRBD1. The CDR3 extends over 14 amino acids. The germline V gene encodes CDR1 GTSNPN and CDR2 SVGIG (reference sequence). Losses at the gene ends were 2 bases for V and 4 bases for J; bases not matched to a gene: 4. The CDR3 protein is CAWSFGTGGYEQYF. The CDR3 DNA follows: TGTGCCTGGAGTTTTGGGACAGGGGGTTACGAGCAGTACTTC.

This clone showed up just once. This chain joins TRBV3-1 (or the pseudogene TRBV3-2) and TRBJ1-1, with D hard to call. CDR1 is LGHDT and CDR2 is YNNKEL in the germline V gene (reference sequence). The V end lost 3 bases, the J end lost 8 bases, and 7 bases lay between the germline ends. This CDR3 is built from 11 residues. The CDR3: CASSQGMEAFF. DNA of the CDR3: TGTGCCAGCAGCCAGGGTATGGAAGCTTTCTTT.

This chain joins TRBV28 and TRBJ2-6; D uncertain. With 10 bases removed from V and 0 bases from J, the gap between germline ends came to 10 bases. The CDR3 covers 14 residues. The germline gives CDR1 MDHEN, CDR2 SYDVKM. In nucleotides, the CDR3 is TGTGCCACCCTCCTAGGCTCTGGGGCCAACGTCCTGACTTTC. Amino acid sequence: CATLLGSGANVLTF.

The rearrangement uses TRBV28 and TRBJ1-4; D uncertain. Trimming took 3 bases from V and 8 from J, leaving 13 bases between them. There are 14 residues in the CDR3. The germline V gene encodes CDR1 MDHEN and CDR2 SYDVKM. The CDR3 coding sequence is TGTGCCAGCAGTTTCATGAGGGTAGGGGAAAAACTGTTTTTT. Translated, it gives CASSFMRVGEKLFF. Full variable domain (remainder filled in from reference TRBV28 and TRBJ1-4): DVKVTQSSRYLVKRTGEKVFLECVQDMDHENMFWYRQDPGLGLRLIYFSYDVKMKEKGDIPEGYSVSREKKERFSLILESASTNQTSMYLCASSFMRVGEKLFFGSGTQLSVL.

The chain joins TRBV9 to TRBJ2-7, with 9 bases identical to TRBD1. Losses at the gene ends were 0 bases for V and 6 bases for J; bases not matched to a gene: 4. From germline, CDR1 is SGDLS and CDR2 YYNGEE. This CDR3 contains 14 residues. The CDR3 nucleotides read TGTGCCAGCAGCGTAGCTTACAGGGGGCGCGAGCAGTACTTC. As protein: CASSVAYRGREQYF.

The chain has TRBV18 and TRBJ1-3; 8 bases map to TRBD1. J lost 3 bases, V lost 3 bases, and 4 bases had no gene match. From germline, CDR1 is KGHSH and CDR2 LQKENI. CDR3 length equals 15 residues. The CDR3 DNA reads as TGTGCCAGCTCACCCGGACAGGGCGGTGGAAACACCATATATTTT. Amino acid sequence: CASSPGQGGGNTIYF.

The chain uses TRBV6-5 and TRBJ2-7; weak D call: TRBD1 (5 bases). V was clipped by 0 bases and J by 0 bases, with 12 bases between them. Germline lookup yields CDR1 MNHEY and CDR2 SVGAGI. This CDR3 comprises 16 residues. The chain's CDR3 is CASSYSFTGSSYEQYF. Here the CDR3 DNA reads TGTGCCAGCAGTTACTCGTTTACAGGTAGCTCCTACGAGCAGTACTTC.